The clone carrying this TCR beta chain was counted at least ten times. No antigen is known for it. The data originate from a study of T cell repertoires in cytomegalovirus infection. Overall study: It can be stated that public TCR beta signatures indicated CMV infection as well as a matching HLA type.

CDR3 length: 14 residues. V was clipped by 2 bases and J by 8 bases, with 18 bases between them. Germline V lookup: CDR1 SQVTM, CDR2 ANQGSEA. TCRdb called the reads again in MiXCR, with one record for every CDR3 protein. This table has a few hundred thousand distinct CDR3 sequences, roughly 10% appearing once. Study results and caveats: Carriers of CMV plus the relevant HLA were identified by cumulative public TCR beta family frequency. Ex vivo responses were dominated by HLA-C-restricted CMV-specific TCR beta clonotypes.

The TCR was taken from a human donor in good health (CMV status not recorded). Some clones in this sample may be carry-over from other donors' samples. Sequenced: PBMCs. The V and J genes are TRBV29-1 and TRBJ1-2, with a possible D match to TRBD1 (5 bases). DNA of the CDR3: TGCAGCGTTGAATTGCAGGGACTACTCTCAGGCTACACCTTC. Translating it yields CSVELQGLLSGYTF.